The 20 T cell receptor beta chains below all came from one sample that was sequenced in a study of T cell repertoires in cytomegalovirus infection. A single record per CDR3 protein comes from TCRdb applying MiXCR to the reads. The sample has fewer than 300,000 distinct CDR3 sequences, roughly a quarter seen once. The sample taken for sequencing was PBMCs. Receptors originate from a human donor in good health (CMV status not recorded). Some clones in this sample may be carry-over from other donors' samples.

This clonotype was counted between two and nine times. CDR3 residues: CASSQGLGPTYEQYF. The DNA of the CDR3 is TGCGCCAGCAGCCAAGGACTAGGGCCGACCTACGAGCAGTACTTC. The rearrangement joins TRBV4-1 to TRBJ2-7; TRBD2 might be the D (6 bases). V was trimmed by 1 base and J by 2 bases, leaving 12 bases between them. This CDR3 spans 15 amino acids. Germline V gene lookup returns CDR1 MGHRA and CDR2 YSYEKL.

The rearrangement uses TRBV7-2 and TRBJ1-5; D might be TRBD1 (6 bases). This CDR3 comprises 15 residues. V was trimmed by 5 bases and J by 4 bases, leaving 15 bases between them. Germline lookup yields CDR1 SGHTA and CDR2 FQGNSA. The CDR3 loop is CASSPGGGQNQPQHF. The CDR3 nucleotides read TGTGCCAGCAGCCCGGGTGGGGGGCAGAATCAGCCCCAGCATTTT.

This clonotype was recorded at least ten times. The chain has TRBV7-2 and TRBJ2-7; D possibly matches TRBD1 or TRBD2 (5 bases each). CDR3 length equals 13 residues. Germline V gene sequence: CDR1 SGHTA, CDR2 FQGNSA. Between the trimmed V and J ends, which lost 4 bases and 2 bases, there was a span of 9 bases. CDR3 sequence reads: CASSSPGPYEQYF. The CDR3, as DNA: TGTGCCAGCAGCTCCCCGGGACCCTACGAGCAGTACTTC.

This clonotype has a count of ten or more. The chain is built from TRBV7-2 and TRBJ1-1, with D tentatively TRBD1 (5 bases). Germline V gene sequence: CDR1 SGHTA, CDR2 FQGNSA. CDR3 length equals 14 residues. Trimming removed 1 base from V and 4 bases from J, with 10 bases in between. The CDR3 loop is CASSLGGVITEAFF. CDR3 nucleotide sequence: TGTGCCAGCAGCTTAGGAGGGGTAATCACTGAAGCTTTCTTT. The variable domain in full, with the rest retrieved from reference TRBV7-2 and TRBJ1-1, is GAGVSQSPSNKVTEKGKDVELRCDPISGHTALYWYRQSLGQGLEFLIYFQGNSAPDKSGLPSDRFSAERTGGSVSTLTIQRTQQEDSAVYLCASSLGGVITEAFFGQGTRLTVV.

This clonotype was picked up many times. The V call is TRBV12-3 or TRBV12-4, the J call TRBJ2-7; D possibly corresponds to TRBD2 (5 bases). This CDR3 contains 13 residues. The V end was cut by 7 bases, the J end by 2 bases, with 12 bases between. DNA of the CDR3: TGTGCCAGCACCGCCGGAGGACCCTACGAGCAGTACTTC. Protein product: CASTAGGPYEQYF.

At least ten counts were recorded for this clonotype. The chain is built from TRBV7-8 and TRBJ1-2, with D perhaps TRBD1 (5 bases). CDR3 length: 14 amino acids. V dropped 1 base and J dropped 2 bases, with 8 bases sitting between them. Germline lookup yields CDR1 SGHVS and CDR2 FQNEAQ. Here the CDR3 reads CASSLGQTNYGYTF. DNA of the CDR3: TGTGCCAGCAGCTTAGGACAGACGAACTATGGCTACACCTTC.

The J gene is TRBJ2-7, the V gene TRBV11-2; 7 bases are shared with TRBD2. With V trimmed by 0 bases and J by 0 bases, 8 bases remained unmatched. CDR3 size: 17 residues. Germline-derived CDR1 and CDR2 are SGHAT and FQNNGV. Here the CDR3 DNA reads TGTGCCAGCAGCTTAGAGGTGAGAGCGGGGAGCTCCTACGAGCAGTACTTC. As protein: CASSLEVRAGSSYEQYF.

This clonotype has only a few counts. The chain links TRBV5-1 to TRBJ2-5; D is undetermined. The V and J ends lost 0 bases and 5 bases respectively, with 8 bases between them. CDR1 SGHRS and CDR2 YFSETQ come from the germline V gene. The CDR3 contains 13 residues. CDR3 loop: CASSLGGDETQYF. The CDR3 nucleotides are TGCGCCAGCAGCTTGGGGGGTGACGAGACCCAGTACTTC.

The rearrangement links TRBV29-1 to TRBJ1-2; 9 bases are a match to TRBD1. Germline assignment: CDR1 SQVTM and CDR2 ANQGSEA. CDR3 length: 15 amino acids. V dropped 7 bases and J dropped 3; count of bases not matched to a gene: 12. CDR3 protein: CSGGRTGGNDYGYTF. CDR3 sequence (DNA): TGCAGCGGGGGGCGTACAGGGGGCAATGACTATGGCTACACCTTC.

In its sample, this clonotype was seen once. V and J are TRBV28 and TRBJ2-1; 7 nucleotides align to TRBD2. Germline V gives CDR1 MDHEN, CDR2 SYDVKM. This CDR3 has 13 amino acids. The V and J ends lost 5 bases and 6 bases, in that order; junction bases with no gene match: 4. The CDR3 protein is CASSQTSPNEQFF. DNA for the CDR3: TGTGCCAGCAGTCAGACTAGCCCCAATGAGCAGTTCTTC. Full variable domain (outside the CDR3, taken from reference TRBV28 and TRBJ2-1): DVKVTQSSRYLVKRTGEKVFLECVQDMDHENMFWYRQDPGLGLRLIYFSYDVKMKEKGDIPEGYSVSREKKERFSLILESASTNQTSMYLCASSQTSPNEQFFGPGTRLTVL.

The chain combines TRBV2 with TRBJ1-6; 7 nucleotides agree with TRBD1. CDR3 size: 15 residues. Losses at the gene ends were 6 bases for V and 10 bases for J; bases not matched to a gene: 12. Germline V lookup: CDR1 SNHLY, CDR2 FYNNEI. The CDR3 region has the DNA TGTGCCAGCAGACCGGGACAGATTTACGGGTCACCCCTCCACTTT. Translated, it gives CASRPGQIYGSPLHF. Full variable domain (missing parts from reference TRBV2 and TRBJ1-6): EPEVTQTPSHQVTQMGQEVILRCVPISNHLYFYWYRQILGQKVEFLVSFYNNEISEKSEIFDDQFSVERPDGSNFTLKIRSTKLEDSAMYFCASRPGQIYGSPLHFGNGTRLTVT.

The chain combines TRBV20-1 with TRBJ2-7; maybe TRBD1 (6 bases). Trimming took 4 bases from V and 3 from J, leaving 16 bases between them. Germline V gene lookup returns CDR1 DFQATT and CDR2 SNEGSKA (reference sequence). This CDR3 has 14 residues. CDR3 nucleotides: TGCAGTGCTACCCGTACAGGGTCTGACTACGAGCAGTACTTC. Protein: CSATRTGSDYEQYF.

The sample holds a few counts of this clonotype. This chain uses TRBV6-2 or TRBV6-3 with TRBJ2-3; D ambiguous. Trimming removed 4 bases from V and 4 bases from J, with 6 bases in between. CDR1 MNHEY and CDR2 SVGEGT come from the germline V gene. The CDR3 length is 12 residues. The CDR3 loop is CASSSSSDTQYF. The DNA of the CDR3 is TGTGCCAGCAGTTCTAGTTCAGATACGCAGTATTTT.

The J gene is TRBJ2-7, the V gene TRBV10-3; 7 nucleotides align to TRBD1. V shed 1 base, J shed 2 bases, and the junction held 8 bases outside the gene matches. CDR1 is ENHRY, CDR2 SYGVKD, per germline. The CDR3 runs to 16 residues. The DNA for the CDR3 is TGTGCCATCAGTGAGTTACAGGGGATTGATCCCTACGAGCAGTACTTC. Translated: CAISELQGIDPYEQYF.

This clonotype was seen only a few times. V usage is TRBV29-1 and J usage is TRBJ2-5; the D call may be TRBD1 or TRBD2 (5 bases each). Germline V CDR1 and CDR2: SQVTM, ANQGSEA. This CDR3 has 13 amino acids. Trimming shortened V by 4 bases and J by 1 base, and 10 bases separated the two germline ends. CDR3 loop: CSVGKGTQETQYF. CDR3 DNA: TGCAGCGTTGGGAAAGGGACCCAAGAGACCCAGTACTTC.

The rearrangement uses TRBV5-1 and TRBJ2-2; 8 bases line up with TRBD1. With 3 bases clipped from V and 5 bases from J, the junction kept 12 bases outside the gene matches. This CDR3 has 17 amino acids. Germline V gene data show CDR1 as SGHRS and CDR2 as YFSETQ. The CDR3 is CASSSGLTGVKTGELFF. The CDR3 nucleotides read TGCGCCAGCAGCTCAGGACTGACAGGGGTTAAGACCGGGGAGCTGTTTTTT. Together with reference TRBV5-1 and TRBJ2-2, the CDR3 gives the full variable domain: KAGVTQTPRYLIKTRGQQVTLSCSPISGHRSVSWYQQTPGQGLQFLFEYFSETQRNKGNFPGRFSGRQFSNSRSEMNVSTLELGDSALYLCASSSGLTGVKTGELFFGEGSRLTVL.

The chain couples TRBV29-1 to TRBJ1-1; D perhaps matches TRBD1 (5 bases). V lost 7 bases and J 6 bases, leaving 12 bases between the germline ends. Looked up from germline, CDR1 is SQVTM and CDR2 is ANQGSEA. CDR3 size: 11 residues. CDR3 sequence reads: CSGGLNAEAFF. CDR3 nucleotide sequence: TGCAGCGGGGGACTTAACGCTGAAGCTTTCTTT.

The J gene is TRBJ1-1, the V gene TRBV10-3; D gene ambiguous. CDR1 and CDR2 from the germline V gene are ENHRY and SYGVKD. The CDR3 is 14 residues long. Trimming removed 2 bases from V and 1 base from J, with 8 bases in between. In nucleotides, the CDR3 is TGTGCCATCAGTGAGACGGAGAGGAACACTGAAGCTTTCTTT. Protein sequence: CAISETERNTEAFF.

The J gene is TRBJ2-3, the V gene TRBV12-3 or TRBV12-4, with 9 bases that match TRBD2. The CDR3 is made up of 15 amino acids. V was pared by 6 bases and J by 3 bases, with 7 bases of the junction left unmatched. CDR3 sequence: CASSVSGGATDTQYF. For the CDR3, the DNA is TGTGCCAGCAGCGTTAGCGGGGGCGCAACAGATACGCAGTATTTT.

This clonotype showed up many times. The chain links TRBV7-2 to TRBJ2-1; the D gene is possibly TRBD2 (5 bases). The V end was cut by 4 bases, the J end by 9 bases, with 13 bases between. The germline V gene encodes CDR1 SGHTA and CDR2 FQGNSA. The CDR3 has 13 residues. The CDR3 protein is CASSSVASGEQFF. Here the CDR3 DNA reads TGTGCCAGCAGCTCTGTAGCGTCCGGTGAGCAGTTCTTC.